This is a list of T cell receptor beta chains from one sample in a study of cytomegalovirus exposure and HLA in healthy donors. Data came from immunoSEQ multiplex PCR; TCRdb stores just in-frame clones and leaves some out. The table shows roughly 180,000 clones, with 85% occurring only once. Sequencing input: PBMCs. These receptors all stem from a boy aged 2-9 years in good health and CMV-seronegative. Each CDR3 is given with its conserved first and last residue. A D gene is named only where the DNA matches it firmly. Some rows mark clone size as missing; the rest say once, few, many or name a class of expanded clone.

TRBJ2-6,TRBV9,TRBD1,-,CASRSADRGRANVLTF,TGTGCCAGCAGGAGCGCCGACAGGGGGAGGGCCAACGTCCTGACTTTC
TRBJ2-1,TRBV19,TRBD1,-,CASRPSWGWQGASSYNEQFF,TGTGCCAGTAGGCCCTCCTGGGGTTGGCAGGGGGCGTCTTCCTACAATGAGCAGTTCTTC
TRBJ1-1,TRBV4-1,-,-,CASSPRDSNTEAFF,TGCGCCAGCAGCCCCCGGGATTCGAACACTGAAGCTTTCTTT
TRBJ2-7,TRBV7-9,-,once,CASSPRGSPYEQYF,TGTGCCAGCAGCCCCAGGGGAAGTCCCTACGAGCAGTACTTC
TRBJ2-2,TRBV7-9,TRBD1,-,CASSKPGTGSTGELFF,TGTGCCAGCAGCAAGCCCGGGACAGGGTCGACCGGGGAGCTGTTTTTT
TRBJ2-2,TRBV5-1,-,-,CASSNFIWTGELFF,TGCGCCAGCAGTAACTTTATATGGACCGGGGAGCTGTTTTTT
TRBJ2-1,TRBV7-6,TRBD1,-,CASSFVRTGGGEQFF,TGTGCCAGCAGCTTTGTCAGGACAGGGGGCGGTGAGCAGTTCTTC
TRBJ1-1,TRBV7-3,TRBD1,-,CASSLQGGDTEAFF,TGTGCCAGCAGCTTACAGGGGGGCGACACTGAAGCTTTCTTT
TRBJ2-3,TRBV5-1,TRBD2,-,CASSVRTSGEGDTQYF,TGCGCCAGCAGCGTACGGACTAGCGGGGAGGGAGATACGCAGTATTTT
TRBJ1-2,TRBV6-6,-,-,CASSYSFPGHGYTF,TGTGCCAGCAGTTACTCATTCCCAGGTCATGGCTACACCTTC
TRBJ2-1,TRBV11-3,-,-,CASSLAGYYNEQFF,TGTGCCAGCAGCTTGGCCGGGTATTACAATGAGCAGTTCTTC
TRBJ1-1,TRBV9,-,-,CASSAPTGSGGAFF,TGTGCCAGCAGCGCCCCAACAGGGTCGGGGGGGGCTTTCTTT
TRBJ1-1,TRBV14,-,-,CASSPKPGRENTEAFF,TGTGCCAGCAGCCCTAAACCCGGCAGGGAGAACACTGAAGCTTTCTTT
TRBJ1-1,TRBV30,-,-,CAGQQAMNTEAFF,TGTGCCGGCCAACAGGCAATGAACACTGAAGCTTTCTTT
TRBJ2-3,TRBV19,TRBD2,-,CASSIGLAGVDTQYF,TGTGCCAGTAGTATCGGACTAGCGGGCGTCGATACGCAGTATTTT
TRBJ2-7,TRBV13,TRBD1,once,CASSSSGTGDTGEQYF,TGTGCCAGCAGCTCCTCCGGGACAGGGGACACCGGCGAGCAGTACTTC
TRBJ2-3,TRBV18,-,-,CASSTGTDTQYF,TGTGCCAGCTCAACGGGGACAGATACGCAGTATTTT
TRBJ1-1,TRBV27,TRBD1,-,CASSHHRDRGNTEAFF,TGTGCCAGCAGTCACCACCGGGACAGGGGGAACACTGAAGCTTTCTTT
TRBJ1-2,TRBV7-2,-,-,CASSPLVGVNYGYTF,TGTGCCAGCAGCCCCCTGGTAGGGGTCAACTATGGCTACACCTTC
TRBJ2-7,TRBV5-5,-,-,CASSFAGTANEQYF,TGTGCCAGCAGCTTCGCCGGGACTGCCAACGAGCAGTACTTC
TRBJ1-1,TRBV13,-,-,CASLSVRGGWHTEAFF,TGTGCCAGCTTATCAGTTCGGGGGGGTTGGCACACTGAAGCTTTCTTT
TRBJ2-3,TRBV25-1,-,-,CASGGRAGVTDTQYF,TGTGCCAGCGGGGGGCGGGCGGGGGTCACAGATACGCAGTATTTT
TRBJ2-1,TRBV29-1,TRBD2,-,CSVRSTSAHNEQFF,TGCAGCGTTCGGTCGACTAGCGCACACAATGAGCAGTTCTTC
TRBJ1-2,TRBV29-1,TRBD1,-,CSVRTGRDGYTF,TGCAGCGTTCGGACAGGAAGAGATGGCTACACCTTC
TRBJ2-1,TRBV9,TRBD2,once,CASSVAGTSGRGWDNEQFF,TGTGCCAGCAGCGTAGCAGGGACTAGCGGGAGGGGGTGGGACAATGAGCAGTTCTTC
TRBJ2-7,TRBV7-9,TRBD1,-,CASSPGDRARDEQYF,TGTGCCAGCAGCCCCGGGGACAGGGCCAGGGACGAGCAGTACTTC
TRBJ2-1,TRBV19,-,-,CASSIEYNNEQFF,TGTGCCAGTAGTATAGAGTACAACAATGAGCAGTTCTTC
TRBJ2-4,TRBV19,-,-,CASSLLARGGDIQYF,TGTGCCAGTAGTCTTCTGGCCCGGGGAGGAGACATTCAGTACTTC
TRBJ2-5,TRBV15,-,-,CATSRMGAPRETQYF,TGTGCCACCAGCAGAATGGGGGCCCCGCGAGAGACCCAGTACTTC
TRBJ2-5,TRBV9,-,-,CASSPSREIETQYF,TGTGCCAGCAGCCCAAGCCGGGAGATTGAGACCCAGTACTTC